The clone carrying this T cell receptor beta chain came up a few times. These data come from a study of blood T cells in healthy people across ages. The authors ran a second PCR of roughly 7 to 11 cycles using a sample-barcoded 5' primer and a J-beta primer mix. TCRdb re-called the 5' RACE reads with MiXCR, one entry per CDR3 protein. The sample has just under 550,000 distinct CDR3 sequences, nearly 25% seen once; the top ten hold 8.7%. CDR1 is SGHTA, CDR2 FQGNSA, per germline. The CDR3 totals 14 residues. The sample was also linked to a second study, of T cells of mothers and their children. That paper adds: Researchers report slightly higher, though non-significant, overlap in related mother-child pairs than in unrelated pairs. No persistent microchimeric T cell clones were detected at 95 to 100 clones per million clonotypes sensitivity.

The gene calls are TRBV7-2 and TRBJ2-1; 9 bases are shared with TRBD2. The tail of the sequence fits TRBJ2-5 better, so the J call may be wrong. Sequencing was performed on blood. This TCR was recovered from a boy younger than 18 in good health. The CDR3 DNA sequence: TGTGCCAGCAGACCCGGACTAGCGCAAGAGACCCAGTACTTC. As protein: CASRPGLAQETQYF.